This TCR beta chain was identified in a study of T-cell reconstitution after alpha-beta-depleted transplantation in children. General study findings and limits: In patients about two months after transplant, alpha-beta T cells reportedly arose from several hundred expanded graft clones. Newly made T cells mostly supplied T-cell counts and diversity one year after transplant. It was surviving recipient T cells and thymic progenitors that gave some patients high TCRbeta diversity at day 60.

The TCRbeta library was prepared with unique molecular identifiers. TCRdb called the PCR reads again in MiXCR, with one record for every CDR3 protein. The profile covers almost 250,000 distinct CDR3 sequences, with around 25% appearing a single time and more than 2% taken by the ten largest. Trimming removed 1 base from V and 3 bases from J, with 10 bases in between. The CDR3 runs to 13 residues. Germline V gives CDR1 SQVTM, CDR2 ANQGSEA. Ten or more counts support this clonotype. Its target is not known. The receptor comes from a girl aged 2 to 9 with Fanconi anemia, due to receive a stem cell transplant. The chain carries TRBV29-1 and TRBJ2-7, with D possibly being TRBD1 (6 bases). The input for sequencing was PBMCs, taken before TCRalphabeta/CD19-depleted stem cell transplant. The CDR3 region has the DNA TGCAGCGTTGAAGTGAACAGGGACTACGAGCAGTACTTC. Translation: CSVEVNRDYEQYF.